A selection of T cell receptor beta chains follows, all from one sample in a study of blood T cell repertoires in COVID-19. Assay used: immunoSEQ multiplex PCR; TCRdb lists only in-frame clones, some missing. The data hold about 280,000 clones, with around 85% observed a single time. Sequenced sample: peripheral blood. The receptors shown here come from a man aged 45-65 years with active or convalescent COVID-19. CDR3s include the opening cysteine and the closing phenylalanine or tryptophan. The order of the fields is clone size, V gene, D gene, J gene, CDR3 DNA, CDR3 protein. D genes are given only for firm matches. The listing skips clone size in some rows; elsewhere it reads once, few, many or a size class.

>NA|TRBV7-2|TRBD2|TRBJ2-1
TGTGCCAGCGGGAGGGGATCTAACAATGAGCAGTTCTTC
CASGRGSNNEQFF
>NA|TRBV6-5|NA|TRBJ2-1
TGTGCCAGCGCTGACGGGAAGCGGCTAGCAGTTGAGCAGTTCTTC
CASADGKRLAVEQFF
>many|TRBV7-8|NA|TRBJ2-3
TGTGCCAGCAGCTTGGAGGGGAACTCAAAATCTAGCACAGATACGCAGTATTTT
CASSLEGNSKSSTDTQYF
>NA|TRBV27|NA|TRBJ2-7
TGTGCCAGCAGTTTAAAAGACTCATCGGGGATCCACGAGCAGTACTTC
CASSLKDSSGIHEQYF
>NA|TRBV30|NA|TRBJ2-7
TGTGCCTGGAGCTTTCCGTCGGGGGTCCGGGTCGAGCAGTACTTC
CAWSFPSGVRVEQYF
>NA|TRBV5-4|TRBD2|TRBJ2-5
TGTGCCAGCAGCTCGAGGACTAGCGTGGAGACCCAGTACTTC
CASSSRTSVETQYF
>NA|TRBV7-2|TRBD2|TRBJ2-2
TGTGCCAGCAGCTTAGGGGGCGGGGGACTAGCCACCGGGGAGCTGTTTTTT
CASSLGGGGLATGELFF
>NA|TRBV29-1|NA|TRBJ2-7
TGCAGCGTTACCCCAGGGGCGAGCTCCTACGAGCAGTACTTC
CSVTPGASSYEQYF
>NA|TRBV11-2|NA|TRBJ1-4
TGTGCCAGCAGCCGTGGGACAACGAATAATGAAAAACTGTTTTTT
CASSRGTTNNEKLFF
>NA|TRBV30|NA|TRBJ1-1
TGTGCCTGCAATCCCGTTACAGAAAAAGCTTTCTTT
CACNPVTEKAFF
>NA|TRBV10-3|NA|TRBJ1-6
TGTGCCATCAGTGCCCGGGATACTAATTCACCCCTCCACTTT
CAISARDTNSPLHF
>NA|TRBV19|NA|TRBJ1-3
TGTGCCAGTAGTCCTGAGGGTAGCGGGACTCGTGGAAACACCATATATTTT
CASSPEGSGTRGNTIYF
>NA|TRBV29-1|NA|TRBJ2-7
TGCAGCGTTGTCGGAGGCCCAACCTACGAGCAGTACTTC
CSVVGGPTYEQYF
>NA|TRBV10-3|NA|TRBJ2-5
TGTGCCATCAGTGATTACGCGGGAGAGACCCAGTACTTC
CAISDYAGETQYF
>NA|TRBV10-3|TRBD1|TRBJ2-7
TGTGCCATCAGCCTACAGGGGCCAAGGGGGGAGCAGTACTTC
CAISLQGPRGEQYF
>NA|TRBV7-9|NA|TRBJ2-3
TGTGCCAGCAGCCTGCCTCCCACGGAGACCGACGGCACAGATACGCAGTATTTT
CASSLPPTETDGTDTQYF
>NA|TRBV5-1|TRBD1|TRBJ1-2
TGCGCCAGCAGCATGGGCAGGGGGAACTATGGCTACACCTTC
CASSMGRGNYGYTF
>NA|TRBV2|NA|TRBJ2-6
TGTGCCAGCACCGTGGGGGGTGATGGGGCCAACGTCCTGACTTTC
CASTVGGDGANVLTF
>NA|TRBV2|TRBD1|TRBJ1-2
TGTGCCAGCAGTGGGCCACCGGGACAGGGGTTCGACTATGGCTACACCTTC
CASSGPPGQGFDYGYTF
>NA|TRBV5-6|NA|TRBJ2-7
TGTGCCAGCAGCTTGAGCGTAGGCGAGCAGTACTTC
CASSLSVGEQYF
>NA|TRBV6-6|NA|TRBJ2-7
TGTGCCAGCAGTTACTCCGAGCGGGCCTCCTACGAGCAGTACTTC
CASSYSERASYEQYF
>NA|TRBV5-6|TRBD2|TRBJ2-5
TGTGCCAGCAGTACACTAGCGGGAGAAGGGGAGACCCAGTACTTC
CASSTLAGEGETQYF
>NA|TRBV5-1|NA|TRBJ2-7
TGCGCCAGCAGCCCATGGACCACCGGGGACGAGCAGTACTTC
CASSPWTTGDEQYF
>NA|TRBV7-6|NA|TRBJ2-1
TGTGCCAGCAGCTCCCCGGGGGTCGGATTGGAGGGGTGGAGCTCCTACAATGAGCAGTTCTTC
CASSSPGVGLEGWSSYNEQFF
>NA|TRBV3-1/TRBV3-2|NA|TRBJ2-7
TGTGCCAGCAGCCAACAGGGGGGCTCCTACGAGCAGTACTTC
CASSQQGGSYEQYF
>NA|TRBV29-1|NA|TRBJ2-5
TGCAGCGTGGGGGGTGCCGAGACCCAGTACTTC
CSVGGAETQYF
>NA|TRBV9|TRBD1|TRBJ1-4
TGTGCCAGCAGCACCCAGGGGGCGATTAACGAAAAACTGTTTTTT
CASSTQGAINEKLFF
>NA|TRBV5-4|NA|TRBJ2-7
TGTGCCAGCAGCTCTGCTCAGGCCCCCTACGAGCAGTACTTC
CASSSAQAPYEQYF
>NA|TRBV6-2/TRBV6-3|NA|TRBJ2-7
TGTGCCAGCAGTTACCCTTCTGTTTACGAGCAGTACTTC
CASSYPSVYEQYF
>NA|TRBV6-6|NA|TRBJ1-6
TGTGCCAGCAGTTACACAGAGAGCTCCTATAATTCACCCCTCCACTTT
CASSYTESSYNSPLHF
>NA|TRBV6-5|NA|TRBJ1-1
TGTGCCAGCAGCATAAAGGGGGGGGGCACTGAAGCTTTCTTT
CASSIKGGGTEAFF
>NA|TRBV9|NA|TRBJ2-3
TGTGCCAGCAGCGTAGGTATCAACCTGAGCGCAGATACGCAGTATTTT
CASSVGINLSADTQYF
>NA|TRBV5-4|NA|TRBJ2-3
TGTGCCAGCAGCCTAACGGGGCGGGATTGGACAGATACGCAGTATTTT
CASSLTGRDWTDTQYF
>few|TRBV14|TRBD1|TRBJ2-7
TGTGCCAGCAGCCCGACAGGGGGGACCTACGAGCAGTACTTC
CASSPTGGTYEQYF
>NA|TRBV4-2|NA|TRBJ2-1
TGTGCCAGCAGCCAAGTAGGAGGGGACAATGAGCAGTTCTTC
CASSQVGGDNEQFF
>NA|TRBV7-2|TRBD1|TRBJ1-2
TGTGCCAGCACCCCAGGGACAGGGCGGAACTATGGCTACACCTTC
CASTPGTGRNYGYTF
>NA|TRBV27|TRBD1|TRBJ1-2
TGTGCCAGCAGTCCCGGACAGGGGTGGGCCTATGGCTACACCTTC
CASSPGQGWAYGYTF
>NA|TRBV2|TRBD1|TRBJ2-1
TGTGCCAGCAGTGCCCCCGGGACAGGGCACTACAATGAGCAGTTCTTC
CASSAPGTGHYNEQFF
>NA|TRBV4-2|NA|TRBJ2-1
TGTGCCAGCACCCATAGACTCCTGGCGGTCGATGAGCAGTTCTTC
CASTHRLLAVDEQFF
>NA|TRBV5-5|NA|TRBJ2-3
TGTGCCAGCAGCTTTGGTTGGAGGAGCACAGATACGCAGTATTTT
CASSFGWRSTDTQYF
>NA|TRBV3-1/TRBV3-2|TRBD1|TRBJ1-2
TGTGCCAGCAGCCACGGAGGGACAGGGGGCGGCTACACCTTC
CASSHGGTGGGYTF
>NA|TRBV6-5|NA|TRBJ1-1
TGTGCCAGCATCCCACCTGGCGGGGCAGCAGAAGCTTTCTTT
CASIPPGGAAEAFF
>NA|TRBV5-5|TRBD2|TRBJ2-1
TGTGCCAGCAGCCCGCCGGGAGGGGGAGGGCCCTGGGGGGAGCAGTTCTTC
CASSPPGGGGPWGEQFF
>NA|TRBV19|NA|TRBJ1-5
TGTGCCAGTAGTCAGGTCAGGGACTTCAATCAGCCCCAGCATTTT
CASSQVRDFNQPQHF
>NA|TRBV7-2|TRBD2|TRBJ2-7
TGTGCCAGCAGCCAAGGCGTAGCGGGGGCCTACGAGCAGTACTTC
CASSQGVAGAYEQYF
>NA|TRBV30|TRBD1|TRBJ2-1
TGTGCCTGGAGTCAGGGGGCGAGGTTCTTC
CAWSQGARFF
>NA|TRBV6-5|TRBD1|TRBJ1-2
TGTGCCAGCAGCGGGACAGGGGGGTATGGCTACACCTTC
CASSGTGGYGYTF
>NA|TRBV3-1/TRBV3-2|TRBD1|TRBJ1-3
TGTGCCAGCAGCCCCGGGACAGACGATGGAAACACCATATATTTT
CASSPGTDDGNTIYF
>NA|TRBV3-1/TRBV3-2|NA|TRBJ1-3
TGTGCCAGCAGCCCGGACATCTTAGGAAACGCCATATATTTT
CASSPDILGNAIYF
>NA|TRBV29-1|TRBD1|TRBJ2-7
TGCAGCGTTGAAGAAGACAGGGCGCCTAAAGAGCAGTACTTC
CSVEEDRAPKEQYF
>once|TRBV5-1|NA|TRBJ2-3
TGCGCCAGCAGCGCCGGACAGAACAAGGATACGCAGTATTTT
CASSAGQNKDTQYF
>NA|TRBV7-9|NA|TRBJ2-1
TGTGCCAGCAGCTTAGGGAGGGCTACTGGTTACAACTACAATGAGCAGTTCTTC
CASSLGRATGYNYNEQFF